The sequence of this T cell receptor (beta chain) was determined in a study of shared clonotypes between healthy human individuals. The CDR3 length is 17 residues. CDR1 is MNHEY and CDR2 is SMNVEV in the germline V gene (reference sequence). J gave up 4 bases and V 6 bases, and 9 bases lay outside the gene matches. Over several immunoSEQ plates, each subset's genomic DNA was distributed in even portions. Assay: immunoSEQ multiplex PCR; the TCRdb copy retains only in-frame clones and omits some. The table records about 1.1 million clones, around 77% of them present only once. Input material: memory CD4+ T cells from PBMCs. Subset indicated: CD45RA-negative fraction. This TCR was recovered from a man aged 18-30 years in good health. Some clones in this sample may be carry-over from other donors' samples. V is TRBV27 and J is TRBJ2-2; 12 nucleotides align to TRBD2. The chain's CDR3 is CASSDQGLAGITGELFF. In nucleotides, the CDR3 is TGTGCCAGCAGCGACCAAGGACTAGCGGGAATCACCGGGGAGCTGTTTTTT.